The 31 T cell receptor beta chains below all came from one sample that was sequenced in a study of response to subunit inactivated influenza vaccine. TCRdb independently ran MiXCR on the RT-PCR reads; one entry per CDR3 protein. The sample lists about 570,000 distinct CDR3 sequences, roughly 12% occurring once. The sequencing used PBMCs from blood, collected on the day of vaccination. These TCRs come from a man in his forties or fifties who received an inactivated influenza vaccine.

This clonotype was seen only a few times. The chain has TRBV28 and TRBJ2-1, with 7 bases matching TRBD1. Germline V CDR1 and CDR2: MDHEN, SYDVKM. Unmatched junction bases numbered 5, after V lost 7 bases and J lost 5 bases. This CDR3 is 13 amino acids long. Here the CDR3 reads CASNRDRNNEQFF. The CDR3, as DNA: TGTGCCAGCAACCGGGACAGAAACAATGAGCAGTTCTTC.

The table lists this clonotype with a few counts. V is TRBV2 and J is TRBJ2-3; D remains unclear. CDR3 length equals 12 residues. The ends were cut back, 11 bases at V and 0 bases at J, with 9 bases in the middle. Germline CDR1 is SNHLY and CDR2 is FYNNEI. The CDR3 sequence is CAGVTSTDTQYF. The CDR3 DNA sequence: TGTGCCGGAGTCACTAGCACAGATACGCAGTATTTT.

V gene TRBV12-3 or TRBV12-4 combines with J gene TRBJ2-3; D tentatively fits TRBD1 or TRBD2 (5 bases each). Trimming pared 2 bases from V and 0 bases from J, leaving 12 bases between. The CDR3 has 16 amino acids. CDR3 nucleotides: TGTGCCAGCAGTTTAAGGGGAGCCGGTAGCACAGATACGCAGTATTTT. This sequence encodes CASSLRGAGSTDTQYF.

Here the CDR3 reads CATGDGPPFYGYTF. CDR3 sequence (DNA): TGTGCCACAGGGGACGGGCCGCCCTTCTATGGCTACACCTTC. This rearrangement joins TRBV6-2 or TRBV6-3 to TRBJ1-2, with a possible D match to TRBD1 (6 bases). The V end lost 10 bases, the J end lost 4 bases, and 19 bases lay between the germline ends. The CDR3 length is 14 residues. Germline V gives CDR1 MNHEY, CDR2 SVGEGT.

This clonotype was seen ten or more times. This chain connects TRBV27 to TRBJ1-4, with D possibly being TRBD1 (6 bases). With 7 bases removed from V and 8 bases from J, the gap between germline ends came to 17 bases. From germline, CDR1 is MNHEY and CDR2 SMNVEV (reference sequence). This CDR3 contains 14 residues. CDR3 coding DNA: TGTGCCAGCAAAATCCGACAGGATAGCGAAAAACTGTTTTTT. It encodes CASKIRQDSEKLFF.

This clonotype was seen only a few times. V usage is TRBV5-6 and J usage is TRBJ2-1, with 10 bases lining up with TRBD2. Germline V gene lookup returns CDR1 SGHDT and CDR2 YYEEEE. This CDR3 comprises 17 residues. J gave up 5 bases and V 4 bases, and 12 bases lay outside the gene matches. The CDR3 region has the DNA TGTGCCAGCAGCCTAGCGGGAGTGCGGGGAAAGAACAATGAGCAGTTCTTC. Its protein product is CASSLAGVRGKNNEQFF.

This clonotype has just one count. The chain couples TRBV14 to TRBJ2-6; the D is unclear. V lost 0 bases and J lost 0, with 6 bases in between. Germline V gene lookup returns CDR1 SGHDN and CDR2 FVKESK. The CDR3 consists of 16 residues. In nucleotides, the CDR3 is TGTGCCAGCAGCCAAGATACTTTCTCTGGGGCCAACGTCCTGACTTTC. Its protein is CASSQDTFSGANVLTF.

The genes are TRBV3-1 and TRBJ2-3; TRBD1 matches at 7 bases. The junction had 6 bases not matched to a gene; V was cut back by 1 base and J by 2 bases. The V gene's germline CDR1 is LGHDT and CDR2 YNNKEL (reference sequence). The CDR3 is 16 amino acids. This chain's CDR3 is CASSQVYRGLTDTQYF. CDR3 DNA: TGTGCCAGCAGCCAAGTTTACAGGGGTCTCACAGATACGCAGTATTTT.

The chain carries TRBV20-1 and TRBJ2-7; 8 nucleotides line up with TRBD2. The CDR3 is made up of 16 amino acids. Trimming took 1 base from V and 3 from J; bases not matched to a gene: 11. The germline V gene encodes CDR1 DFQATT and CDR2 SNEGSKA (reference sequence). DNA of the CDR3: TGCAGTGCTAGAGTTTCGGGACTAGGAACCGACTACGAGCAGTACTTC. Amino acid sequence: CSARVSGLGTDYEQYF.

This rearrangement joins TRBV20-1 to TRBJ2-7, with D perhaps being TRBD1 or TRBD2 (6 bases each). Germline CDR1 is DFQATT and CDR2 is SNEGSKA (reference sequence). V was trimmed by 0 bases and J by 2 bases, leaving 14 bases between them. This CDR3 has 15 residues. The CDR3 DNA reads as TGCAGTGCTAGAGATAGGAGGGGGGTGGCCTACGAGCAGTACTTC. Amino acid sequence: CSARDRRGVAYEQYF.

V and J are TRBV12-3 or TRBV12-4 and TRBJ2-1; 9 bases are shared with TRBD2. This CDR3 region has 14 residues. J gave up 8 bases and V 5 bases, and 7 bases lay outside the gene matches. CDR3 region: CASSLLAGSDEQFF. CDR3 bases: TGTGCCAGCAGTCTCCTAGCGGGGAGCGATGAGCAGTTCTTC.

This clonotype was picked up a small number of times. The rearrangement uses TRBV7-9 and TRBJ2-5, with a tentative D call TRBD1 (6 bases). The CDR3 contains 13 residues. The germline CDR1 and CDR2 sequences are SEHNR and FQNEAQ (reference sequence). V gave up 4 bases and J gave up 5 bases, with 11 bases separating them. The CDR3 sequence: CASSSTGLETQYF. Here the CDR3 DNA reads TGTGCCAGCAGCTCCACAGGGTTGGAGACCCAGTACTTC.

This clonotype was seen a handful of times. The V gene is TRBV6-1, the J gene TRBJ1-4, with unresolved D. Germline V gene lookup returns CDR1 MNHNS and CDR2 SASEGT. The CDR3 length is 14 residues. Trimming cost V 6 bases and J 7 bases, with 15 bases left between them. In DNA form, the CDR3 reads TGTGCCAGCAGGACGGGAAGGCGCAGTGAAAAACTGTTTTTT. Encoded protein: CASRTGRRSEKLFF.

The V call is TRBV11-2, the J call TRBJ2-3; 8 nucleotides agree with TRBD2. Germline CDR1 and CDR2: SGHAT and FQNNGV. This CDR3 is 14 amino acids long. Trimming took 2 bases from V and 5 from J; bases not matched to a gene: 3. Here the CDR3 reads CASSLIAGGDTQYF. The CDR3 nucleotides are TGTGCCAGCAGCTTAATTGCGGGAGGAGATACGCAGTATTTT.

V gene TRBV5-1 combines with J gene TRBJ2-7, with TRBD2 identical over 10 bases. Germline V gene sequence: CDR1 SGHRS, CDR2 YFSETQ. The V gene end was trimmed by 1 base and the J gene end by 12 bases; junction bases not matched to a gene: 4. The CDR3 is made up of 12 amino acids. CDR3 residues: CASSLSAGGLYF. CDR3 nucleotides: TGCGCCAGCAGCTTGTCAGCGGGGGGGCTGTACTTC.

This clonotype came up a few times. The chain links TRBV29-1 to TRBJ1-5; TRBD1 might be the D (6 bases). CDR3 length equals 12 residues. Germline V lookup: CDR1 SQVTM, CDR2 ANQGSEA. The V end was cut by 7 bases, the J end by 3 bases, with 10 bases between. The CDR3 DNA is TGCAGCGGACAGGACCCCAATCAGCCCCAGCATTTT. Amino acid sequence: CSGQDPNQPQHF. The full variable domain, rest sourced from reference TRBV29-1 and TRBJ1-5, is SAVISQKPSRDICQRGTSLTIQCQVDSQVTMMFWYRQQPGQSLTLIATANQGSEATYESGFVIDKFPISRPNLTFSTLTVSNMSPEDSSIYLCSGQDPNQPQHFGDGTRLSIL.

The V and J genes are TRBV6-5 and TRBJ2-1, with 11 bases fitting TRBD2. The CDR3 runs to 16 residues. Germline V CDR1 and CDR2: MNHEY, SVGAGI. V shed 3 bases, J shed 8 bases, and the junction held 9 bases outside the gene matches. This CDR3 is CASSYSGGAGRDEQFF. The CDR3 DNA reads TGTGCCAGCAGTTATAGCGGGGGGGCCGGTAGGGATGAGCAGTTCTTC.

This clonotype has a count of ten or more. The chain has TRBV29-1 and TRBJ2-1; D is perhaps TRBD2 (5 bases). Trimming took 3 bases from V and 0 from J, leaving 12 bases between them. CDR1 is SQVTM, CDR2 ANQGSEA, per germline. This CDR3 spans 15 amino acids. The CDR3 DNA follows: TGCAGCGTTGATTCAGCGGCCTTCTCCTACAATGAGCAGTTCTTC. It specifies CSVDSAAFSYNEQFF.

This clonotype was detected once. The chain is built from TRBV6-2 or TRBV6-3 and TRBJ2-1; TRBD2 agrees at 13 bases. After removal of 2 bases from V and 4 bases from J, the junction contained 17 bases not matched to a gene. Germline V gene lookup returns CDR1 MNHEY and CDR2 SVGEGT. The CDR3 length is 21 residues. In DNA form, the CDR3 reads TGTGCCAGCAGTTACCGTACTGGGACAGGAGGACTAGCGGGGGTTTACAATGAGCAGTTCTTC. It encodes CASSYRTGTGGLAGVYNEQFF.

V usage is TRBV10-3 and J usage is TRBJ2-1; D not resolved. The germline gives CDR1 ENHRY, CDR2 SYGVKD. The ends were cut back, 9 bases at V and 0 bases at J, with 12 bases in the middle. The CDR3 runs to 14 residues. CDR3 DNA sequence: TGTGCCATTGCCCCGGGTAGCTCCTACAATGAGCAGTTCTTC. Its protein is CAIAPGSSYNEQFF.

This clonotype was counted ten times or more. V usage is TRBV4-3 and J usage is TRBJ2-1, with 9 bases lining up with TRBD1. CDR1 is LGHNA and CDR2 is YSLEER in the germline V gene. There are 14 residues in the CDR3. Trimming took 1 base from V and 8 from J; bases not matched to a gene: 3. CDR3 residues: CASSQVDRGDEQFF. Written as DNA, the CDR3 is TGCGCCAGCAGCCAAGTGGACAGGGGCGATGAGCAGTTCTTC.

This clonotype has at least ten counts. In DNA, the CDR3 is TGCAGCGTGCGTCGGAACACTGAAGCTTTCTTT. This codes for CSVRRNTEAFF. J is TRBJ1-1 and V is TRBV29-1, with unresolved D. The CDR3 spans 11 residues. Germline lookup yields CDR1 SQVTM and CDR2 ANQGSEA. With 6 bases removed from V and 1 base from J, the gap between germline ends came to 6 bases.

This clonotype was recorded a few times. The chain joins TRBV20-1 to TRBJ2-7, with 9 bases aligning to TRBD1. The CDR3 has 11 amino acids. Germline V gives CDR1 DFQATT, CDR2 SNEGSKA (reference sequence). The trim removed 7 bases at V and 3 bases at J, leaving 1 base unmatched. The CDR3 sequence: CSGQGDYEQYF. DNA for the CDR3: TGCAGTGGACAGGGGGACTACGAGCAGTACTTC.

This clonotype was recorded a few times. In nucleotides, the CDR3 is TGTGCCAGCAGATCGAGCGGGATCTCCTACAATGAGCAGTTCTTC. Its translation: CASRSSGISYNEQFF. This chain connects TRBV28 to TRBJ2-1; the match to TRBD2 covers 7 bases. The junction had 5 bases not matched to a gene; V was cut back by 6 bases and J by 0 bases. Germline loops: CDR1 MDHEN, CDR2 SYDVKM. This CDR3 has 15 amino acids.

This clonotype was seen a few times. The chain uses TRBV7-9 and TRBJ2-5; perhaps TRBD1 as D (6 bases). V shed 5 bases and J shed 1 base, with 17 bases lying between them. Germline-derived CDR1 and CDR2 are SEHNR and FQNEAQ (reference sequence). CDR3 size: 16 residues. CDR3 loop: CASSALKTGPQETQYF. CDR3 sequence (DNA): TGTGCCAGCAGCGCCCTTAAGACAGGTCCCCAAGAGACCCAGTACTTC. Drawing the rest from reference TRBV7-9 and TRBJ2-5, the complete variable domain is DTGVSQNPRHKITKRGQNVTFRCDPISEHNRLYWYRQTLGQGPEFLTYFQNEAQLEKSRLLSDRFSAERPKGSFSTLEIQRTEQGDSAMYLCASSALKTGPQETQYFGPGTRLLVL.

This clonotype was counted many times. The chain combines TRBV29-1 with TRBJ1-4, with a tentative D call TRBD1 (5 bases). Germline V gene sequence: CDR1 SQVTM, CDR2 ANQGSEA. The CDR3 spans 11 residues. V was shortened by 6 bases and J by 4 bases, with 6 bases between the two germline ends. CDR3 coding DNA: TGCAGCGTGGGGGATAATGAAAAACTGTTTTTT. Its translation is CSVGDNEKLFF.

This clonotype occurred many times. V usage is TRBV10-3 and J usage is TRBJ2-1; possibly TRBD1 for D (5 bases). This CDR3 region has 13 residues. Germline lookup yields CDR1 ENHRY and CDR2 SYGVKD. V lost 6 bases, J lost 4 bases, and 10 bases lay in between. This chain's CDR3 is CAIRETEYNEQFF. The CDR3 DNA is TGTGCCATCAGGGAGACAGAGTACAATGAGCAGTTCTTC.

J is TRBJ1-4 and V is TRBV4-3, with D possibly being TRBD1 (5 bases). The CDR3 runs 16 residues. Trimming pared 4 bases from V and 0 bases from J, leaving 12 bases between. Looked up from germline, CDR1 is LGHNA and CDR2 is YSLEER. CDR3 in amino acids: CASSPGRGSTNEKLFF. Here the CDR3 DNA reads TGCGCCAGCAGCCCAGGGAGGGGTTCAACTAATGAAAAACTGTTTTTT.

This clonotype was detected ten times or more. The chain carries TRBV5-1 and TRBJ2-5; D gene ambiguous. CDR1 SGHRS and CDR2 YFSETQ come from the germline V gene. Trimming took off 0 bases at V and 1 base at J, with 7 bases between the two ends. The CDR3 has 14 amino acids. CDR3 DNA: TGCGCCAGCAGCTTGGTGTCGGCCCAAGAGACCCAGTACTTC. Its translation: CASSLVSAQETQYF.

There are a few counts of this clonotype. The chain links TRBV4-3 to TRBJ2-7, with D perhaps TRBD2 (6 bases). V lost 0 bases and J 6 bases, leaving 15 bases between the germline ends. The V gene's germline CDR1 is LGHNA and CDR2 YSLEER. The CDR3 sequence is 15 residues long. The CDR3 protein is CASSQEVGGLGEQYF. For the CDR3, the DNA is TGCGCCAGCAGCCAAGAAGTGGGGGGTCTGGGCGAGCAGTACTTC.

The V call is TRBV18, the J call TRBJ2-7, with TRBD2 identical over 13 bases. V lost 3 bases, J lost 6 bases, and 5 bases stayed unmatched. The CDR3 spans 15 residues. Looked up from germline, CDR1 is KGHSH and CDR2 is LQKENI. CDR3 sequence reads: CASSPSGLAGTEQYF. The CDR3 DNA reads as TGTGCCAGCTCACCCTCGGGACTAGCGGGGACCGAGCAGTACTTC.